This TCR beta chain originates from a study of a mutant IDH1 vaccine in newly diagnosed glioma. For the study at large: Either 4-6 weeks after radiotherapy alone or alongside temozolomide, vaccination was begun. Pretreatment consisted of radiotherapy, temozolomide, or both, with most receiving both. Averaging roughly 40 years of age, treated patients were around 62% male and approximately 40% female.

Sequenced by immunoSEQ multiplex PCR; TCRdb stores in-frame clones only, minus some. The table records about 56,000 clones, about 79% of them present only once. As to time point: week 47, end of study. Topical imiquimod accompanied each vaccine dose, which consisted of 300 ug of mutant IDH1 20-mer peptide. Astrocytomas found in donors were new, WHO grade 3 or 4, IDH1-mutant and ATRX-lost. As concerns this clone: The antigen is not known.

Germline V gives CDR1 PRHDT, CDR2 FYEKMQ (reference sequence). CDR3 size: 15 residues. V lost 5 bases, J lost 0 bases, and 6 bases stayed unmatched. The origin of this receptor is a man in his forties or fifties with glioma. Specimen: PBMCs, collected from a glioma patient whose treatment included an IDH1 peptide vaccine. The chain combines TRBV13 with TRBJ1-1; 7 nucleotides match TRBD1. The CDR3 nucleotides read TGTGCCAGCAGCAAGAACAGGGGCATGAACACTGAAGCTTTCTTT. This codes for CASSKNRGMNTEAFF.